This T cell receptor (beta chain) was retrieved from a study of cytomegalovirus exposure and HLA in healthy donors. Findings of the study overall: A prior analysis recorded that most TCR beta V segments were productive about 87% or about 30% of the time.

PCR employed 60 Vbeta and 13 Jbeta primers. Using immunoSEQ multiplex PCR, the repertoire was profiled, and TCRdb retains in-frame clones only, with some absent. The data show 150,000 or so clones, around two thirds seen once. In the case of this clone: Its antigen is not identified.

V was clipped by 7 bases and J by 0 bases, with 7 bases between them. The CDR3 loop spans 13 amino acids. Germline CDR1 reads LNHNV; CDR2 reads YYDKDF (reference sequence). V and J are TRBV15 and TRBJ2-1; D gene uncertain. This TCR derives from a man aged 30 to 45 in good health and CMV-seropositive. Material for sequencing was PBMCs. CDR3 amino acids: CATTTDSYNEQFF. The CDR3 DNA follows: TGTGCCACCACTACAGACTCCTACAATGAGCAGTTCTTC. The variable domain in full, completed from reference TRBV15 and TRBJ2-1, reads DAMVIQNPRYQVTQFGKPVTLSCSQTLNHNVMYWYQQKSSQAPKLLFHYYDKDFNNEADTPDNFQSRRPNTSFCFLDIRSPGLGDTAMYLCATTTDSYNEQFFGPGTRLTVL.